The clone carrying this TCR beta chain was counted ten times or more. The target antigen is unknown. These data are taken from a study of CD8 T cells in ankylosing spondylitis. Whole-study findings and limits: Within ankylosing spondylitis blood, a TCR beta motif made up of fewer than ten highly homologous variants appeared to be characteristic. Significant enrichment of disease-linked clones was reportedly seen in matched ankylosing spondylitis synovial fluid.

Germline CDR1 is SQVTM and CDR2 is ANQGSEA. This CDR3 contains 10 residues. In TCRdb, the 5' RACE reads were re-called with MiXCR into one record per CDR3 protein. The sample carries some 700,000 distinct CDR3 sequences, about 20% recorded once. The specimen was blood, either unsorted or a sorted T cell fraction (not recorded which). This clonotype originated in a male donor with ankylosing spondylitis. This rearrangement joins TRBV29-1 to TRBJ2-3; D unresolved. The CDR3 sequence is CVGGTDTQYF. The CDR3 DNA sequence: TGCGTTGGGGGCACAGATACGCAGTATTTT.